This T cell receptor (beta chain) derives from a study of cytomegalovirus exposure and HLA in healthy donors. In the PCR, 60 Vbeta and 13 Jbeta primers were used. This table comes from immunoSEQ multiplex PCR, and its TCRdb copy is limited to in-frame clones, with some not included. Among about 110,000 clones, around 83% were seen once, and the ten largest hold more than 20%. Trimming stripped 0 bases from V and 4 bases from J, with 13 bases between. CDR3 length: 15 residues. Germline-derived CDR1 and CDR2 are SGHNT and YYREEE (reference sequence). This receptor was identified in a man between 25 and 39 years old in good health and CMV-seropositive. The rearrangement uses TRBV5-4 and TRBJ1-2; D may be TRBD1 (6 bases). The sample comprised PBMCs. The CDR3 sequence is CASSLVGQGSYGYTF. The DNA of the CDR3 is TGTGCCAGCAGCTTGGTTGGGCAGGGGAGCTATGGCTACACCTTC.